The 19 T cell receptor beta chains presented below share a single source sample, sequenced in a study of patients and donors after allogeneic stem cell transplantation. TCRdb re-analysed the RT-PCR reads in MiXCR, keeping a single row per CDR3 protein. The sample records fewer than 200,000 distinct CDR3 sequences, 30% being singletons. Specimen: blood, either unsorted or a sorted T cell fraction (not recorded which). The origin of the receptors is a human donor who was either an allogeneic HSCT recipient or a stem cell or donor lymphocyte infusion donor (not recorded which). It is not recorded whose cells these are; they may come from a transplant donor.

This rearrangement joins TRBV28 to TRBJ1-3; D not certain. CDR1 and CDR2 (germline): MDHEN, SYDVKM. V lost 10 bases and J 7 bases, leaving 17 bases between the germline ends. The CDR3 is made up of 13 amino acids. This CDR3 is CAIAGSWWNTIYF. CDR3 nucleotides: TGTGCCATTGCGGGGAGTTGGTGGAACACCATATATTTT. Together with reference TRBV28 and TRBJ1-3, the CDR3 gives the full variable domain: DVKVTQSSRYLVKRTGEKVFLECVQDMDHENMFWYRQDPGLGLRLIYFSYDVKMKEKGDIPEGYSVSREKKERFSLILESASTNQTSMYLCAIAGSWWNTIYFGEGSWLTVV.

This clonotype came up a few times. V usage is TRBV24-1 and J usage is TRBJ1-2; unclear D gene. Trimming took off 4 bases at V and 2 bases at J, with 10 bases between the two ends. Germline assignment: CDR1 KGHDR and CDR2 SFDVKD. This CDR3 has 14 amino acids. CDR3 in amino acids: CATSDSTKNYGYTF. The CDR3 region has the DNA TGTGCCACCAGTGACAGTACAAAGAACTATGGCTACACCTTC.

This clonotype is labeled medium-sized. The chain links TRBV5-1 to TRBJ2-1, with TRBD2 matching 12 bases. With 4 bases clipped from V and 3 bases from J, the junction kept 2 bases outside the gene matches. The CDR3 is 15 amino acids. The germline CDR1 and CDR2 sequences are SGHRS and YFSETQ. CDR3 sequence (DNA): TGCGCCAGCAGCGAGACTAGCGGGAGCTACAATGAGCAGTTCTTC. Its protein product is CASSETSGSYNEQFF.

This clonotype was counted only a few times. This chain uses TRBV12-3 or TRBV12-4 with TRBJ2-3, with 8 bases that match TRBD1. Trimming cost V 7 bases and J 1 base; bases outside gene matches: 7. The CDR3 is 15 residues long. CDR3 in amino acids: CASILSGGRTDTQYF. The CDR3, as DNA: TGTGCCAGCATCTTATCAGGGGGCCGCACAGATACGCAGTATTTT.

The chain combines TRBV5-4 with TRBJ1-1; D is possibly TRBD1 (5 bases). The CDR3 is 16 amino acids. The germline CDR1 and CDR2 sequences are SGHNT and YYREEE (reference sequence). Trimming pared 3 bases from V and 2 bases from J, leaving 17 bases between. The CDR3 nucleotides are TGTGCCAGCAGCTGGGGGGTGGCCCGACTAAACACTGAAGCTTTCTTT. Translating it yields CASSWGVARLNTEAFF.

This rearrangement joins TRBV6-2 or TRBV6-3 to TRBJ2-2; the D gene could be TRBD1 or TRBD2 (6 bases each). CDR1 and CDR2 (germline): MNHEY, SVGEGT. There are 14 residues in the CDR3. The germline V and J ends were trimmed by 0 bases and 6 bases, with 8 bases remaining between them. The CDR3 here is CASSYSRGAGELFF. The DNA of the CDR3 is TGTGCCAGCAGTTACTCGAGGGGGGCCGGGGAGCTGTTTTTT.

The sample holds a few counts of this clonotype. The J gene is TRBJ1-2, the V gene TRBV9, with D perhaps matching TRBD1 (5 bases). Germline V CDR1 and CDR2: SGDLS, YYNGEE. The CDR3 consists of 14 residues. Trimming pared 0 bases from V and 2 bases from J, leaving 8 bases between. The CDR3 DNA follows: TGTGCCAGCAGCGTAGATGACAGAAACTATGGCTACACCTTC. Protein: CASSVDDRNYGYTF.

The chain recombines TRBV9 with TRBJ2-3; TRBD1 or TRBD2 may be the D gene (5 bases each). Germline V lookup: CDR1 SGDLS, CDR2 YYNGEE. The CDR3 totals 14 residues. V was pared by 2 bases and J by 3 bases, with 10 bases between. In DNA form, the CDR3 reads TGTGCCAGCAGCGTTTGGGACGAGACAGATACGCAGTATTTT. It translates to CASSVWDETDTQYF.

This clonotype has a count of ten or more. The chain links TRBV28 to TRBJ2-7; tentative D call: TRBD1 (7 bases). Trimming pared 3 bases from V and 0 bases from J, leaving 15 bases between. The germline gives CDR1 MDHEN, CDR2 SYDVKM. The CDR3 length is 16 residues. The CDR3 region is CASSFWGDSSSYEQYF. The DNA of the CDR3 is TGTGCCAGCAGTTTTTGGGGGGACAGCAGCTCCTACGAGCAGTACTTC.

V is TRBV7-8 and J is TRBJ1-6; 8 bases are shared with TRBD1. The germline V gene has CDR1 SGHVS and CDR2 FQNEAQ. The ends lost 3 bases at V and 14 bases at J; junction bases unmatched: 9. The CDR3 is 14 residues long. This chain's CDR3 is CASSFGDRPQALHF. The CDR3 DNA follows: TGTGCCAGCAGCTTTGGGGACAGGCCTCAAGCCCTCCACTTT. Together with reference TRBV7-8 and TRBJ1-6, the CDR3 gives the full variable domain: GAGVSQSPRYKVAKRGQDVALRCDPISGHVSLFWYQQALGQGPEFLTYFQNEAQLDKSGLPSDRFFAERPEGSVSTLKIQRTQQEDSAVYLCASSFGDRPQALHFGNGTRLTVT.

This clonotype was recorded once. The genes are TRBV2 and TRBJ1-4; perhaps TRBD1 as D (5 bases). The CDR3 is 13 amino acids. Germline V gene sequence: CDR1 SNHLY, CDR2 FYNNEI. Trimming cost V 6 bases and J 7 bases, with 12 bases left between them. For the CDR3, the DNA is TGTGCCAGCAGCTTTTCAGGGCCTGAAAAACTGTTTTTT. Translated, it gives CASSFSGPEKLFF.

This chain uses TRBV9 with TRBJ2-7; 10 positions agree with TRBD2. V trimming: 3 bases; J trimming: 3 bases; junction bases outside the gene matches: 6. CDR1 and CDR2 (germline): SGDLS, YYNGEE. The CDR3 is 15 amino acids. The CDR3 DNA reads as TGTGCCAGCAGCGAAACTAGCGGGATCGGCTACGAGCAGTACTTC. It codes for CASSETSGIGYEQYF.

The CDR3 coding sequence is TGTGCCAGCTCACCACGGACAGGGAACCAAGAGACCCAGTACTTC. Residues: CASSPRTGNQETQYF. The V gene is TRBV18, the J gene TRBJ2-5; 8 bases line up with TRBD1. Germline CDR1 reads KGHSH; CDR2 reads LQKENI. This CDR3 has 15 residues. V lost 1 base, J lost 0 bases, and 1 base stayed unmatched. The full variable domain, rest sourced from reference TRBV18 and TRBJ2-5, is NAGVMQNPRHLVRRRGQEARLRCSPMKGHSHVYWYRQLPEEGLKFMVYLQKENIIDESGMPKERFSAEFPKEGPSILRIQQVVRGDSAAYFCASSPRTGNQETQYFGPGTRLLVL.

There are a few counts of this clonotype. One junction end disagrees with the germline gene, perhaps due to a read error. CDR3 nucleotide sequence: TGTGCCAGCAGTCCAGGGAAAGAGGTCTTC. It specifies CASSPGKEVF. The V and J genes are TRBV12-3 or TRBV12-4 and TRBJ2-1; perhaps TRBD1 as D (5 bases). The CDR3 contains 10 residues.

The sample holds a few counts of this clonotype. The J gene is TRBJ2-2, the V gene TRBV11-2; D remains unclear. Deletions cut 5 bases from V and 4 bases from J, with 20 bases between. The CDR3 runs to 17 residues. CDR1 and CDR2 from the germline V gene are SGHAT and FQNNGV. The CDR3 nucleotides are TGTGCCAGCAGCCCGATTAGGGCACTATTGTTCACCGGGGAGCTGTTTTTT. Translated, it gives CASSPIRALLFTGELFF.

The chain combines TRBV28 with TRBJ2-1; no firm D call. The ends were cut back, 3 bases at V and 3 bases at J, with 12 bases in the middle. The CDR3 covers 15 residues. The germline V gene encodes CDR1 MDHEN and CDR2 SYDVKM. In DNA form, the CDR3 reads TGTGCCAGCAGTTTGACCCTCTCCGTCTACAATGAGCAGTTCTTC. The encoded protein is CASSLTLSVYNEQFF.

The CDR3 DNA reads as TGCGCCAGCAGCCAGCAGGGTCACAGGGGAGAGACCCAGTACTTC. This codes for CASSQQGHRGETQYF. The chain recombines TRBV4-3 with TRBJ2-5, with 7 bases that match TRBD1. This CDR3 is built from 15 residues. J gave up 4 bases and V 3 bases, and 8 bases lay outside the gene matches. The germline V gene encodes CDR1 LGHNA and CDR2 YSLEER.

As DNA, the CDR3 is TGCGCCAGCAGTGACCGACAGGGACGGATTTCACCCCTCCACTTT. Translating it yields CASSDRQGRISPLHF. This chain links TRBV10-2 with TRBJ1-6; TRBD1 matches at 7 bases. The CDR3 totals 15 residues. Germline CDR1 reads WSHSY; CDR2 reads SAAADI. The V and J ends lost 3 bases and 9 bases, in that order; junction bases with no gene match: 8.

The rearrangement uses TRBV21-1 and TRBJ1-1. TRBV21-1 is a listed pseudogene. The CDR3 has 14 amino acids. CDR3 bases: TGTGCCAGCAGCAAAGGGGGTTTGGACACTGAAGCTTTCTTT. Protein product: CASSKGGLDTEAFF.